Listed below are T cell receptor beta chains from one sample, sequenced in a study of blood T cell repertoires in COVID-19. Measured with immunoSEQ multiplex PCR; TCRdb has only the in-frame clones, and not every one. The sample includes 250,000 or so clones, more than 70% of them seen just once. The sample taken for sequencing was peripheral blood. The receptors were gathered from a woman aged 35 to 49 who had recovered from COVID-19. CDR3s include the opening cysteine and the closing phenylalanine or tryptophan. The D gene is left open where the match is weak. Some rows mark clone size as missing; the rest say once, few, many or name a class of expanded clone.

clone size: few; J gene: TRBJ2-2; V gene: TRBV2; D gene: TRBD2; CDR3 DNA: TGTGCCAGCAGGGCTACTAGCGGGAGGGCGGCCGGGGAGCTGTTTTTT; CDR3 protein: CASRATSGRAAGELFF
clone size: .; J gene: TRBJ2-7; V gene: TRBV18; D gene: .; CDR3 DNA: TGTGCCAGCTCACCTTCGATACCAGCCTACGAGCAGTACTTC; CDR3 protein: CASSPSIPAYEQYF
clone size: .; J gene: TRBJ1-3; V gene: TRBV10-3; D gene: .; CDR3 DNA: TGTGCCATCAGTGATCCCGGACACCCCTCTGGAAACACCATATATTTT; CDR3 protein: CAISDPGHPSGNTIYF
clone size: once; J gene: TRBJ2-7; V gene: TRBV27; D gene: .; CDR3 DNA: TGTGCCAGCAGTTTAGGGGCCCGGCAGACCTACGAGCAGTACTTC; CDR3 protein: CASSLGARQTYEQYF
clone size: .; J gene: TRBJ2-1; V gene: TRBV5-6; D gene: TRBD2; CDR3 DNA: TGTGCCAGCAGCCTGGGACTAGCGGGAGGCTGGGAGTTCTTC; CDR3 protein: CASSLGLAGGWEFF
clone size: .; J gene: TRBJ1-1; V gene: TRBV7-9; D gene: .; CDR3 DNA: TGTGCCAGCAGCTTAGCGGGTGGGGGCCGGGTCTTGGCTTTCTTT; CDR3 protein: CASSLAGGGRVLAFF
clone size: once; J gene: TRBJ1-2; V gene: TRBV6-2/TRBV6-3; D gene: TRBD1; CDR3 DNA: TGTGCCAGCAGTCGTGGGACAGTAGGGCGGAGGGACTATGGCTACACCTTC; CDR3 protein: CASSRGTVGRRDYGYTF
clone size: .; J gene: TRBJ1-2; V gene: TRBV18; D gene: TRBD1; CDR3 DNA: TGTGCCAGCTCACCAGGGACAGTTCATGGCTACACCTTC; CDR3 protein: CASSPGTVHGYTF
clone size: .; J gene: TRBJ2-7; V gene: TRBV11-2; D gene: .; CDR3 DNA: TGTGCCAGCAGCTTAACGGGGGGCGCAGGGTCCTACGAGCAGTACTTC; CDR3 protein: CASSLTGGAGSYEQYF
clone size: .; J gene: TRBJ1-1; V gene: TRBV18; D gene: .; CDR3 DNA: TGTGCCAGCTCACCCCGGGGTGTCACTGAAGCTTTCTTT; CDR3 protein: CASSPRGVTEAFF
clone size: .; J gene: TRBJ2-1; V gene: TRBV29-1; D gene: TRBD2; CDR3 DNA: TGCAGCGTTGCGGAGTTAGCGGGAGTGGGTGAGCAGTTCTTC; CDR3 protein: CSVAELAGVGEQFF
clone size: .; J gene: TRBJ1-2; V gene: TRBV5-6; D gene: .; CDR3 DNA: TGTGCCAGCAGCTCTCTAAGGGGCGGCTACACCTTC; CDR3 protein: CASSSLRGGYTF
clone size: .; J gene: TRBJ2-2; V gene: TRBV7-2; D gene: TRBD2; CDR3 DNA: TGTGCCAGCAGCCGGGCGGGGGTCGGGGAGCTGTTTTTT; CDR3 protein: CASSRAGVGELFF
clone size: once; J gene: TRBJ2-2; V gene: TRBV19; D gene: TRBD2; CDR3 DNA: TGTGCCAGTAGCCGACTAGCGGGAGGGACCGGGGAGCTGTTTTTT; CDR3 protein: CASSRLAGGTGELFF
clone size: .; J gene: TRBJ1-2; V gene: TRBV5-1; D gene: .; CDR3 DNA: TGCGCCAGCAGCTTGTCAGGGTCCGGCTACACCTTC; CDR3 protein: CASSLSGSGYTF
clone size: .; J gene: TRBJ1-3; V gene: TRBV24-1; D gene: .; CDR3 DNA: TGTGCCACCAGTCAGGCTGGAAACACCATATATTTT; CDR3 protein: CATSQAGNTIYF
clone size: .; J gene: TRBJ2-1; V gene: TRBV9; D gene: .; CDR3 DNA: TGTGCCAGCAGCGTAGGGGCCAGCCTCTCCTACAATGAGCAGTTCTTC; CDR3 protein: CASSVGASLSYNEQFF
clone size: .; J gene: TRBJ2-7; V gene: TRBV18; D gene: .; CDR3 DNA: TGTGCCAGCTCACCGGGGCCCCACTACGAGCAGTACTTC; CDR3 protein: CASSPGPHYEQYF
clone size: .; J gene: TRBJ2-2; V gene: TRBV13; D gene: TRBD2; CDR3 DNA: TGTGCCAGCAGCTTAGGGCTAGCGGGGAACACCGGGGAGCTGTTTTTT; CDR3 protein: CASSLGLAGNTGELFF
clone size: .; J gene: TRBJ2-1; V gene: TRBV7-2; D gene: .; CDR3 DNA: TGTGCCAGCAGCTTAGGGTTGTCGCGGCGGGGTGAGCAGTTCTTC; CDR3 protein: CASSLGLSRRGEQFF
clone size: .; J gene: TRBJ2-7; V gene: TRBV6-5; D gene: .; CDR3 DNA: TGTGCCAGCAGCGCCGGTCCCGCGGGCTACGAGCAGTACTTC; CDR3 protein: CASSAGPAGYEQYF
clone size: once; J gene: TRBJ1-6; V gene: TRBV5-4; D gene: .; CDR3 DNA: TGTGCCAGCAGCCGCGGGGGTTTGGATTCACCCCTCCACTTT; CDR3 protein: CASSRGGLDSPLHF
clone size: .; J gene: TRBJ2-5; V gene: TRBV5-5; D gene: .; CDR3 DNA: TGTGCCAGCAGCCCCCGGTGGGCCGAGGGTGGAGAGACCCAGTACTTC; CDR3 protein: CASSPRWAEGGETQYF
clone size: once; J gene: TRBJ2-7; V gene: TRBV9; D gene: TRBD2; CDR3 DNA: TGTGCCAGCAGCCAAACTAGCGGTAGCTCCTACGAGCAGTACTTC; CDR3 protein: CASSQTSGSSYEQYF
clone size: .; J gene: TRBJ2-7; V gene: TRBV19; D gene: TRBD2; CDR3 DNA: TGTGCCAGTAGTATTGCGGCTAGCGGGATTTACGAGCAGTACTTC; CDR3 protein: CASSIAASGIYEQYF
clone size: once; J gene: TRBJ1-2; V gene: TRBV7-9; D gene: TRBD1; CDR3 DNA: TGTGCCAGCAGCTTCAACAGGGGTGGCTACACCTTC; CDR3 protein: CASSFNRGGYTF
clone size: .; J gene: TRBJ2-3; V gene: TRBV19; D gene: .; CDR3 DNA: TGTGCCAGTAGTATAGGCGCCCCCAGGAGCACAGATACGCAGTATTTT; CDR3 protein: CASSIGAPRSTDTQYF
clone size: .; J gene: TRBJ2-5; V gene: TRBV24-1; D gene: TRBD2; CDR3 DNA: TGTGCCACCAGTGTGGCTAGCGGCACCCAAGAGACCCAGTACTTC; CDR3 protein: CATSVASGTQETQYF
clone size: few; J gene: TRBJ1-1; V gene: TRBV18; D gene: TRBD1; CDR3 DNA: TGTGCCAGCTCACCCACCACAGGGGAGGCTTTCTTT; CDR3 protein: CASSPTTGEAFF
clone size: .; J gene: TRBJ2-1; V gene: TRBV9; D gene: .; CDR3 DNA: TGTGCCAGCAGCGTAGCTACAGGTGGGCAGGTGGGGGGCAATGAGCAGTTCTTC; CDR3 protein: CASSVATGGQVGGNEQFF
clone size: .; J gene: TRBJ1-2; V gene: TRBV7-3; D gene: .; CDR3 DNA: TGTGCCAGCAGCCCCCTGGGAGGCTATGGCTACACCTTC; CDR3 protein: CASSPLGGYGYTF
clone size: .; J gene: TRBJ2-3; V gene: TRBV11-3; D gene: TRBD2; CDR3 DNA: TGTGCCAGCAGCTTAGGGGCGGGAGGGGACACAGATACGCAGTATTTT; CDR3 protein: CASSLGAGGDTDTQYF
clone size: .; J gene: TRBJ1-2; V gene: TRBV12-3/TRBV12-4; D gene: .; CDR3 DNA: TGTGCCAGCAGTTATTCCCTCAACTATGGCTACACCTTC; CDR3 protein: CASSYSLNYGYTF
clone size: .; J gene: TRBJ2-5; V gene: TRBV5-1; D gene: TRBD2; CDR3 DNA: TGCGCCAGCAGCCCCCCCGGGGGGCAAGAGACCCAGTACTTC; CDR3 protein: CASSPPGGQETQYF
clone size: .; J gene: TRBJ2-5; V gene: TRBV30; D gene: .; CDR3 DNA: TGTGCCTGGAGTGTGGGGACAACCCAAGAGACCCAGTACTTC; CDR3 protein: CAWSVGTTQETQYF
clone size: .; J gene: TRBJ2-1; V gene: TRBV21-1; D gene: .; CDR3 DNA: TGTGCCAGCGGACAGGGTAGCAATGAGCAGTTCTTC; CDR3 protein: CASGQGSNEQFF
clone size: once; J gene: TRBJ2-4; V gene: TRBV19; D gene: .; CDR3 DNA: TGTGCCAGTAGTCCCCCTCAGGACAGCCTAGCCAAAAACATTCAGTACTTC; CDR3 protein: CASSPPQDSLAKNIQYF
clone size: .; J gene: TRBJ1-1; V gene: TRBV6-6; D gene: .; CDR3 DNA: TGTGCCAGCAGCCGGAATCGCGGGACGCCTAACACTGAAGCTTTCTTT; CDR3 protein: CASSRNRGTPNTEAFF
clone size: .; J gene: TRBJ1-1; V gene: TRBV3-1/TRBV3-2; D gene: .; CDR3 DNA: TGTGCCAGCAGCCCCCGGCCCTCCCAGGGGGAAGCTTTCTTT; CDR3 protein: CASSPRPSQGEAFF
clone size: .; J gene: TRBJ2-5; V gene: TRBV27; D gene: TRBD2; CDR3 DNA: TGTGCCAGCAGTCAGCGGCGGAGCGGGGGCCAAGAGACCCAGTACTTC; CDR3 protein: CASSQRRSGGQETQYF
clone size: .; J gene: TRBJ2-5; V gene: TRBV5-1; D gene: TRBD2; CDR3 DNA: TGCGCCAGCAGGAGGCTAGCGGGAGCGGGAGAGACCCAGTACTTC; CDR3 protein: CASRRLAGAGETQYF
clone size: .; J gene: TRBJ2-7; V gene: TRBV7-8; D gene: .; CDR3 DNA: TGTGCCAGCAGCTTAGGTCAGGGGAGCTCCTACGAGCAGTACTTC; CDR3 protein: CASSLGQGSSYEQYF
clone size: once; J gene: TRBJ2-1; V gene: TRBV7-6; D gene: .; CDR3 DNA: TGTGCCAGCAGCAGAGGACCCGGGGTCGACAATGAGCAGTTCTTC; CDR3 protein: CASSRGPGVDNEQFF
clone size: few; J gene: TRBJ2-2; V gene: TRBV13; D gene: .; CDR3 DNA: TGTGCCAGCAGCTTAGGTGTAGGGCTAGCAGCACCCCCGAGGCTGTTTTTT; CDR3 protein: CASSLGVGLAAPPRLFF
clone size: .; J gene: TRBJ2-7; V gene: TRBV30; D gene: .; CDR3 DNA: TGTGCCTCCCGCGAGGGTGGCTACGAGCAGTACTTC; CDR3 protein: CASREGGYEQYF
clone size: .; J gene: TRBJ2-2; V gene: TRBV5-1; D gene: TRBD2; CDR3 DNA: TGCGCCAGCAGCGGGACTAGCGGAGCGAACACCGGGGAGCTGTTTTTT; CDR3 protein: CASSGTSGANTGELFF
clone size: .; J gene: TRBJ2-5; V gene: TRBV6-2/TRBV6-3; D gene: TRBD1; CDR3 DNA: TGTGCCAGCAGTTACTCGACGGACAGGGGGCAAGAGACCCAGTACTTC; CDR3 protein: CASSYSTDRGQETQYF
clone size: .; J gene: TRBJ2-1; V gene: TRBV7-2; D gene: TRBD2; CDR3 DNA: TGTGCCAGCAGCTTAGTAGGGCTAGCGGGGGCCTCCTACAATGAGCAGTTCTTC; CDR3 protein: CASSLVGLAGASYNEQFF
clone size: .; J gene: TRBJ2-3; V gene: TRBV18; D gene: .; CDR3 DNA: TGTGCCAGCTCACCCCGGGACAACACAGATACGCAGTATTTT; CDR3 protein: CASSPRDNTDTQYF
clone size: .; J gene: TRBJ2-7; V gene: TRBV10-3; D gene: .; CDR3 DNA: TGTGCCTCACAGGGTCTTTCCTACGAGCAGTACTTC; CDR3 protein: CASQGLSYEQYF